One and the same sample provided the 9 T cell receptor beta chains below, sequenced in a study of neurological immune-mediated disorders. TCRdb recomputed calls from the 5' RACE reads with MiXCR, one row per CDR3 protein. Of 55,000 to 65,000 distinct CDR3 sequences listed, around 10% are singletons. Time point: longitudinal time-point 2. The sample consisted of PBMCs. The receptors stem from a man aged 25-45 years in good health.

V is TRBV20-1 and J is TRBJ2-5; D may match TRBD1 or TRBD2 (6 bases each). This CDR3 has 16 residues. Germline V CDR1 and CDR2: DFQATT, SNEGSKA (reference sequence). The V and J ends lost 8 bases and 6 bases respectively, with 28 bases between them. The CDR3 here is CSPRKGGWERRKTQYF. The CDR3 nucleotides are TGCAGTCCAAGAAAAGGGGGGTGGGAGAGACGGAAGACCCAGTACTTC.

This clonotype was seen at least ten times. Written as DNA, the CDR3 is TGCAGCGCCGACAGGGGGATCAAAGAGACCCAGTACTTC. This gives the protein CSADRGIKETQYF. The V and J genes are TRBV29-1 and TRBJ2-5; TRBD1 matches at 9 bases. The CDR3 spans 13 residues. From germline, CDR1 is SQVTM and CDR2 ANQGSEA. Trimming took 7 bases from V and 3 from J; bases not matched to a gene: 6.

The sample holds many counts of this clonotype. The V and J genes are TRBV15 and TRBJ2-5; no clear D gene. V lost 2 bases and J lost 2, with 6 bases in between. Germline lookup yields CDR1 LNHNV and CDR2 YYDKDF (reference sequence). The CDR3 spans 13 residues. The CDR3 nucleotides are TGTGCCACCAGCAGACTACAGCAAGAGACCCAGTACTTC. It codes for CATSRLQQETQYF.

J is TRBJ2-3 and V is TRBV10-3, with D unclear. CDR3 length equals 12 residues. From germline, CDR1 is ENHRY and CDR2 SYGVKD. Trimming took off 0 bases at V and 4 bases at J, with 2 bases between the two ends. The CDR3 coding sequence is TGTGCCATCAGTGAGTCGGCAGATACGCAGTATTTT. It codes for CAISESADTQYF.

This clonotype was counted ten times or more. J is TRBJ1-2 and V is TRBV3-1; TRBD1 is a possible D gene (5 bases). The CDR3 has 14 amino acids. The germline V gene encodes CDR1 LGHDT and CDR2 YNNKEL (reference sequence). The V gene lost 1 base and the J gene lost 8 bases, with 14 bases spanning the gap. The CDR3 is CASSQVARRGGYTF. CDR3 coding DNA: TGTGCCAGCAGCCAAGTAGCGAGAAGGGGCGGCTACACCTTC.

A word on this clonotype: Since a much larger clone is just one base distant, this may be a read error. CDR3 DNA sequence: TGCAGTGCAAACAGGGTGGTCAATGAGCAGTTCTTC. Protein: CSANRVVNEQFF. This chain uses TRBV20-1 with TRBJ2-1; weak D call: TRBD1 (6 bases). Germline loops: CDR1 DFQATT, CDR2 SNEGSKA (reference sequence). This CDR3 contains 12 residues. The germline V and J ends were trimmed by 6 bases and 6 bases, with 12 bases remaining between them.

This clonotype occurred many times. The chain couples TRBV10-3 to TRBJ2-7, with TRBD1 as a possible D gene (6 bases). Germline V gene data show CDR1 as ENHRY and CDR2 as SYGVKD. Trimming took 3 bases from V and 3 from J, leaving 15 bases between them. The CDR3 runs to 15 residues. CDR3 region: CAISDWKDRSYEQYF. The DNA for the CDR3 is TGTGCCATCAGTGACTGGAAGGACAGAAGCTACGAGCAGTACTTC.

This clonotype was counted between two and nine times. This chain links TRBV20-1 with TRBJ1-4; the D is unclear. The CDR3 covers 18 residues. Per germline, CDR1 DFQATT and CDR2 SNEGSKA (reference sequence). V lost 0 bases and J lost 5, with 22 bases in between. The CDR3 sequence: CSARDPNTFAQQNEKLFF. The CDR3 DNA reads TGCAGTGCTAGAGATCCTAATACGTTTGCACAGCAGAATGAAAAACTGTTTTTT.

This clonotype has just a few counts. The V gene is TRBV12-3 or TRBV12-4, the J gene TRBJ2-7, with 11 bases aligning to TRBD2. The CDR3 has 15 residues. V trimming: 2 bases; J trimming: 3 bases; junction bases outside the gene matches: 3. DNA for the CDR3: TGTGCCAGCAGTTTACGACTAGCGGGGCACTACGAGCAGTACTTC. Translating gives CASSLRLAGHYEQYF.